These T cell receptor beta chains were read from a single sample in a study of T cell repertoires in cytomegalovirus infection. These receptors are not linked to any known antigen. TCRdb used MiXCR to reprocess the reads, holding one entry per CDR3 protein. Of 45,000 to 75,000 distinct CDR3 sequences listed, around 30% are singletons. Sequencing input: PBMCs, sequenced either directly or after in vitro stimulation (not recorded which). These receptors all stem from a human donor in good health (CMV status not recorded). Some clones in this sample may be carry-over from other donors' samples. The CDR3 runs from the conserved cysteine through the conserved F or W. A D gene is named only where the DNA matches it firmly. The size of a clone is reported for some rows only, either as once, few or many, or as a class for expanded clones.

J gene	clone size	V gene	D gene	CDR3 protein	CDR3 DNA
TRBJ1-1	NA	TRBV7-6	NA	CASSMAGAEAFF	TGTGCCAGCAGCATGGCCGGTGCGGAAGCTTTCTTT
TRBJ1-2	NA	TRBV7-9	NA	CASSFQGGYGYTF	TGTGCCAGCAGCTTTCAAGGCGGGTATGGCTACACCTTC
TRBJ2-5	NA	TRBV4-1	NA	CASSQDWGRETQYF	TGCGCCAGCAGCCAAGATTGGGGGAGAGAGACCCAGTACTTC
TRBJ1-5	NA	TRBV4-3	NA	CASSQDRAGNQPQHF	TGCGCCAGCAGCCAAGATAGGGCGGGGAATCAGCCCCAGCATTTT
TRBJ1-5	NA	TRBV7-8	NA	CASSLSRGGQGNQPQHF	TGTGCCAGCAGCTTATCGAGGGGGGGGCAGGGGAATCAGCCCCAGCATTTT
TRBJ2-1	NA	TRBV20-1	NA	CSAAKLAPEVNEQFF	TGCAGTGCTGCCAAACTAGCCCCGGAGGTCAATGAGCAGTTCTTC
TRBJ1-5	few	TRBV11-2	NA	CASSLGVDRPNQPQHF	TGTGCCAGCAGCCTGGGGGTTGACAGGCCAAATCAGCCCCAGCATTTT
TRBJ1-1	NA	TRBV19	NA	CASSIDQPGHTEAFF	TGTGCCAGTAGTATAGATCAACCAGGACACACTGAAGCTTTCTTT
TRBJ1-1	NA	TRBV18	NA	CASSPSFDLENTEAFF	TGTGCCAGCTCACCGTCTTTTGATCTAGAGAACACTGAAGCTTTCTTT
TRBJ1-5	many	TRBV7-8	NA	CASSSYYLWGDSLYSNQPQHF	TGTGCCAGCAGCTCCTACTACCTGTGGGGAGACAGCTTGTATAGCAATCAGCCCCAGCATTTT
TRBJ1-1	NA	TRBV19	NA	CASSRGGDLNTEAFF	TGTGCCAGTAGTCGGGGTGGGGACCTGAACACTGAAGCTTTCTTT
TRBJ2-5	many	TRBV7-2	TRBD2	CASSRSRGGQETQYF	TGTGCCAGCAGCCGCAGCCGGGGGGGACAAGAGACCCAGTACTTC
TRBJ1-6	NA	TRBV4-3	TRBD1	CASSRFGQGNSPLHF	TGCGCCAGCAGCCGTTTTGGACAGGGAAATTCACCCCTCCACTTT
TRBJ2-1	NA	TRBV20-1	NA	CSARDPAGHSYNEQFF	TGCAGTGCTAGAGATCCCGCGGGACACTCCTACAATGAGCAGTTCTTC
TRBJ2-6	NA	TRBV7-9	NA	CASSPRSGGANVLTF	TGTGCCAGCAGCCCACGAAGCGGTGGGGCCAACGTCCTGACTTTC
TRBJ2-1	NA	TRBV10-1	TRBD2	CASSDLAGINEQFF	TGCGCCAGCAGTGACTTAGCGGGAATAAATGAGCAGTTCTTC
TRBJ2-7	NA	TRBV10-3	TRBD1	CATMGPNSGQGAREQYF	TGTGCCACCATGGGACCAAATAGCGGACAGGGGGCGAGGGAGCAGTACTTC
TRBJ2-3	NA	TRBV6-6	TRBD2	CASSYSAVAGGPDTQYF	TGTGCCAGCAGTTACTCGGCGGTAGCGGGGGGCCCTGATACGCAGTATTTT
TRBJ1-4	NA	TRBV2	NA	CASSPEGVGNEKLFF	TGTGCCAGCAGCCCTGAAGGTGTGGGTAATGAAAAACTGTTTTTT
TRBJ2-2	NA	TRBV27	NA	CASSLVRMTGELFF	TGTGCCAGCAGTTTGGTTCGTATGACCGGGGAGCTGTTTTTT
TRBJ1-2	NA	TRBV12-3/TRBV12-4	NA	CASSLNRDYGYTF	TGTGCCAGCAGTTTAAACAGAGACTATGGCTACACCTTC
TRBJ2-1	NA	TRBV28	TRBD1	CASSVPQGALTGPEQFF	TGTGCCAGCAGTGTCCCGCAGGGGGCGCTGACCGGTCCTGAGCAGTTCTTC
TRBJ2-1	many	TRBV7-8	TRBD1	CASSLVDRAAQFF	TGTGCCAGCAGCTTAGTGGACAGGGCCGCGCAGTTCTTC
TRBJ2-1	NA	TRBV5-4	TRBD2	CASSYGGLAAYNEQFF	TGTGCCAGCAGTTACGGGGGTCTAGCGGCCTACAATGAGCAGTTCTTC